Below, 11 T cell receptor beta chains from the same sample are listed, as sequenced in a study of blood T cell repertoires in COVID-19. TCRdb's table, derived via immunoSEQ multiplex PCR, lists solely in-frame clones and lacks some. The sample lists approximately 210,000 clones, 65% to 90% occurring once. Sequenced sample: peripheral blood. Every receptor here comes from a human donor in a cohort sampled during active COVID-19.

V gene TRBV6-2 or TRBV6-3 combines with J gene TRBJ1-2; 8 bases are shared with TRBD1. Trimming at V came to 0 bases and at J to 6 bases, leaving 3 bases not matched to a gene. This CDR3 comprises 14 residues. From germline, CDR1 is MNHEY and CDR2 SVGEGT. CDR3 sequence (DNA): TGTGCCAGCAGTTACTCCAGGGGGCCTCATGGCTACACCTTC. This encodes CASSYSRGPHGYTF.

V usage is TRBV4-3 and J usage is TRBJ1-2, with 7 bases aligning to TRBD1. Germline CDR1 LGHNA, CDR2 YSLEER. The CDR3 runs to 15 residues. V dropped 1 base and J dropped 2; count of bases not matched to a gene: 4. The CDR3 nucleotides are TGCGCCAGCAGCCAAGTGGGACAGACCAACTATGGCTACACCTTC. This codes for CASSQVGQTNYGYTF.

This chain connects TRBV6-5 to TRBJ1-1, with TRBD1 matching over 7 bases. J gave up 2 bases and V 5 bases, and 5 bases lay outside the gene matches. Germline V gene lookup returns CDR1 MNHEY and CDR2 SVGAGI. The CDR3 loop spans 14 amino acids. CDR3 amino acids: CASSLQGLNTEAFF. The CDR3 region has the DNA TGTGCCAGCAGTCTACAGGGGCTAAACACTGAAGCTTTCTTT.

V and J are TRBV13 and TRBJ1-5; D unclear. This CDR3 has 13 residues. Germline values: CDR1 PRHDT, CDR2 FYEKMQ (reference sequence). V was clipped by 0 bases and J by 7 bases, with 7 bases between them. Here the CDR3 DNA reads TGTGCCAGCAGCTTAGGAAAACACCAGCCCCAGCATTTT. This translates into CASSLGKHQPQHF.

The chain joins TRBV7-2 to TRBJ2-7; 12 nucleotides agree with TRBD2. The germline gives CDR1 SGHTA, CDR2 FQGNSA. V gave up 5 bases and J gave up 2 bases; unmatched junction bases: 4. This CDR3 has 15 residues. This chain's CDR3 is CASSMGLAGPYEQYF. In DNA, the CDR3 is TGTGCCAGCAGCATGGGACTAGCGGGCCCCTACGAGCAGTACTTC.

CDR3 nucleotides: TGCGCCAGCAGTCCTGCACCCCGGGACTTCTACGAGCAGTACTTC. Protein sequence: CASSPAPRDFYEQYF. The V gene is TRBV5-1, the J gene TRBJ2-7; perhaps TRBD2 as D (6 bases). The CDR3 extends over 15 amino acids. Trimming took 5 bases from V and 3 from J, leaving 18 bases between them. Germline CDR1 reads SGHRS; CDR2 reads YFSETQ. Looking up the rest from reference TRBV5-1 and TRBJ2-7 gives the full variable domain: KAGVTQTPRYLIKTRGQQVTLSCSPISGHRSVSWYQQTPGQGLQFLFEYFSETQRNKGNFPGRFSGRQFSNSRSEMNVSTLELGDSALYLCASSPAPRDFYEQYFGPGTRLTVT.

The CDR3 coding sequence is TGTGCCAGCAGCCTTACTGGACTATCCTCCTACGAGCAGTACTTC. Translated: CASSLTGLSSYEQYF. The chain has TRBV9 and TRBJ2-7; maybe TRBD2 (6 bases). Germline CDR1 and CDR2: SGDLS and YYNGEE. This CDR3 has 15 residues. The ends were cut back, 4 bases at V and 0 bases at J, with 14 bases in the middle.

In regard to this clone: One end of the junction is discordant with germline, which a read error may explain. The chain couples TRBV9 to TRBJ2-1; 9 bases agree with TRBD2. CDR1 and CDR2 from the germline V gene are SGDLS and YYNGEE. This CDR3 comprises 16 residues. The CDR3 loop is CASSAAREGGDNEQFF. The CDR3 DNA reads as TGCGCCAGCAGCGCAGCGCGGGAGGGGGGGGACAATGAGCAGTTCTTC. The variable domain in full, with the rest retrieved from reference TRBV9 and TRBJ2-1, is DSGVTQTPKHLITATGQRVTLRCSPRSGDLSVYWYQQSLDQGLQFLIQYYNGEERAKGNILERFSAQQFPDLHSELNLSSLELGDSALYFCASSAAREGGDNEQFFGPGTRLTVL.

The J gene is TRBJ2-7, the V gene TRBV18; maybe TRBD2 (6 bases). Germline V gives CDR1 KGHSH, CDR2 LQKENI. The CDR3 has 13 residues. Trimming removed 0 bases from V and 3 bases from J, with 6 bases in between. This CDR3 reads CASSPPTSYEQYF. CDR3 nucleotides: TGTGCCAGCTCACCACCGACTAGCTACGAGCAGTACTTC.

This clone was counted only a few times. The J gene is TRBJ2-7, the V gene TRBV11-2; 7 bases align to TRBD2. Germline lookup yields CDR1 SGHAT and CDR2 FQNNGV. This CDR3 spans 14 amino acids. Trimming at V came to 4 bases and at J to 2 bases, leaving 5 bases not matched to a gene. The CDR3 sequence is CASSWASGPYEQYF. The CDR3 bases are TGTGCCAGCAGCTGGGCTAGCGGACCCTACGAGCAGTACTTC.

The chain is built from TRBV10-3 and TRBJ1-2; 9 bases line up with TRBD1. Germline trimming cut 10 bases from V and 6 bases from J; bases unmatched to any gene: 15. CDR1 and CDR2 from the germline V gene are ENHRY and SYGVKD. The CDR3 is 15 amino acids. CDR3 sequence: CATWGMTGGVNGYTF. The DNA of the CDR3 is TGTGCCACTTGGGGGATGACAGGGGGTGTGAATGGCTACACCTTC.